These T cell receptor beta chains were read from a single sample in a study of blood T cell repertoires in COVID-19. TCRdb's copy holds only in-frame clones and misses some; the assay was immunoSEQ multiplex PCR. This table holds about 37,000 clones, over 70% found once. The sample consisted of peripheral blood. These receptor sequences come from a human donor in a cohort sampled during active COVID-19. Each CDR3 is given with its conserved first and last residue. D genes are given only for firm matches. Clone size is given for some rows only: seen once, a few or many times, or a class if the clone is expanded.

J	V	D	size	CDR3	DNA
TRBJ2-7	TRBV6-5	-	-	CASSYQYQGTHEQYF	TGTGCCAGCAGTTACCAGTACCAGGGGACCCACGAGCAGTACTTC
TRBJ1-4	TRBV9	TRBD1	-	CASSEGQLPTNEKLFF	TGTGCCAGCAGCGAGGGACAGCTTCCAACTAATGAAAAACTGTTTTTT
TRBJ1-1	TRBV27	-	-	CASKTQGLANTEAFF	TGTGCCAGCAAAACACAGGGACTAGCGAACACTGAAGCTTTCTTT
TRBJ1-4	TRBV2	-	-	CASKRFNEKLFF	TGTGCCAGCAAACGGTTTAATGAAAAACTGTTTTTT
TRBJ2-2	TRBV3-1/TRBV3-2	-	-	CASRYGLSNTGELFF	TGTGCCAGCAGGTACGGACTTTCGAACACCGGGGAGCTGTTTTTT
TRBJ2-7	TRBV5-4	-	once	CASSSLPANEQYF	TGTGCCAGCAGCTCACTACCGGCAAACGAGCAGTACTTC
TRBJ1-2	TRBV6-4	-	-	CASSDHFGVGGYTF	TGTGCCAGCAGTGACCACTTCGGGGTAGGGGGCTACACCTTC
TRBJ2-2	TRBV9	TRBD1	-	CASSATDRAAGELFF	TGTGCCAGCAGCGCGACAGACAGGGCAGCCGGGGAGCTGTTTTTT
TRBJ1-6	TRBV7-3	TRBD1	-	CASSLRRPGQGNSPLHF	TGTGCCAGCAGCCTTCGGAGGCCAGGACAGGGTAATTCACCCCTCCACTTT
TRBJ2-3	TRBV9	TRBD2	-	CASSVVLPGQGVWEGDTQYF	TGTGCCAGCAGCGTAGTCCTCCCGGGCCAAGGAGTTTGGGAGGGGGATACGCAGTATTTT
TRBJ2-1	TRBV18	TRBD1	-	CASSPLVKQGTEQFF	TGTGCCAGCTCACCACTAGTAAAACAGGGGACTGAGCAGTTCTTC
TRBJ2-2	TRBV7-9	TRBD1	-	CASSSDRGTTGELFF	TGTGCCAGCAGCTCAGACAGGGGGACCACCGGGGAGCTGTTTTTT
TRBJ2-1	TRBV12-3/TRBV12-4	TRBD2	-	CASRSQISGREFF	TGTGCCAGCAGGAGCCAGATTAGCGGGAGGGAGTTCTTC
TRBJ2-2	TRBV2	TRBD2	-	CASRGTSANTGELFF	TGTGCCAGCAGAGGGACTAGCGCAAACACCGGGGAGCTGTTTTTT
TRBJ1-5	TRBV19	TRBD1	-	CASRTGTGGQPQHF	TGTGCCAGTAGGACCGGGACAGGGGGGCAGCCCCAGCATTTT
TRBJ1-2	TRBV29-1	TRBD1	-	CSVRTGFNYGYTF	TGCAGCGTCAGGACAGGGTTTAACTATGGCTACACCTTC
TRBJ1-2	TRBV29-1	-	-	CSARGGDRANYGYTF	TGCAGCGCCCGCGGGGGGGACCGAGCTAACTATGGCTACACCTTC
TRBJ2-3	TRBV5-1	TRBD2	-	CASSSYQRGGTDTQYF	TGCGCCAGCAGTTCTTACCAGCGGGGGGGCACAGATACGCAGTATTTT
TRBJ2-3	TRBV5-1	TRBD2	few	CASSYSGGAADTQYF	TGCGCCAGCAGCTACAGCGGGGGGGCGGCAGATACGCAGTATTTT
TRBJ1-6	TRBV5-1	-	few	CASSPTGVVGSPLHF	TGCGCCAGCAGCCCGACAGGAGTAGTCGGCTCACCCCTCCACTTT
TRBJ1-3	TRBV15	-	-	CATSRDQGQRGSTIYF	TGTGCCACCAGCAGAGATCAAGGTCAGCGTGGAAGCACCATATATTTT
TRBJ2-2	TRBV7-9	TRBD1	-	CASKNARRGPTGELFF	TGTGCCAGTAAGAATGCTCGCAGGGGGCCGACCGGGGAGCTGTTTTTT
TRBJ2-1	TRBV3-1/TRBV3-2	-	-	CASSHLRYPYNEQFF	TGTGCCAGCAGCCATCTTAGATACCCTTACAATGAGCAGTTCTTC
TRBJ2-7	TRBV7-2	-	-	CASSLTMDSYEQYF	TGTGCCAGCAGCTTGACAATGGACAGCTACGAGCAGTACTTC
TRBJ2-3	TRBV7-9	-	-	CASSSGTWTASTDTQYF	TGTGCCAGCAGCTCAGGAACCTGGACAGCCAGCACAGATACGCAGTATTTT
TRBJ2-1	TRBV12-3/TRBV12-4	-	-	CASSLRNADEQFF	TGTGCCAGCAGTTTACGAAACGCGGATGAGCAGTTCTTC
TRBJ2-1	TRBV19	TRBD2	-	CASRLAWNNEQFF	TGTGCCAGTAGACTAGCGTGGAACAATGAGCAGTTCTTC
TRBJ2-3	TRBV5-1	-	-	CASSLSTDTQYF	TGCGCCAGCAGCTTGTCGACAGATACGCAGTATTTT
TRBJ1-4	TRBV9	-	-	CASSPRGGEDNEKLFF	TGTGCCAGCAGCCCCAGAGGAGGGGAGGATAATGAAAAACTGTTTTTT
TRBJ2-1	TRBV6-5	-	once	CASTLGALNYNEQFF	TGTGCCAGCACCCTCGGAGCTCTGAACTACAATGAGCAGTTCTTC
TRBJ2-7	TRBV5-1	TRBD2	-	CASSPDPGLASEQYF	TGCGCCAGCAGCCCCGACCCGGGACTAGCGAGCGAGCAGTACTTC
TRBJ2-3	TRBV9	TRBD2	-	CASSPRLAGGVDTQYF	TGTGCCAGCAGCCCAAGACTAGCGGGAGGGGTAGATACGCAGTATTTT
TRBJ1-1	TRBV21-1	-	-	CASSNRFLNTEAFF	TGTGCCAGCAGCAATCGGTTCCTTAACACTGAAGCTTTCTTT
TRBJ2-2	TRBV9	TRBD2	-	CASSVQSLAGGPTGELFF	TGTGCCAGCAGCGTACAGAGTTTGGCGGGGGGGCCAACCGGGGAGCTGTTTTTT
TRBJ2-1	TRBV6-5	TRBD2	-	CASSYGSGRGYNEQFF	TGTGCCAGCAGTTACGGGAGCGGGAGAGGCTACAATGAGCAGTTCTTC
TRBJ1-2	TRBV19	TRBD1	-	CASTTGVNGYTF	TGTGCCAGTACAACAGGGGTTAATGGCTACACCTTC
TRBJ1-1	TRBV30	-	once	CAWRPGHGLNTEAFF	TGTGCCTGGAGGCCGGGACACGGACTGAACACTGAAGCTTTCTTT
TRBJ1-5	TRBV7-9	-	-	CASSSGVQPQHF	TGTGCCAGCAGCTCGGGGGTTCAGCCCCAGCATTTT
TRBJ2-5	TRBV4-2	-	-	CASSQDLIGGTQYF	TGTGCCAGCAGCCAAGACCTCATCGGGGGAACCCAGTACTTC
TRBJ2-2	TRBV15	-	-	CATSWRVTGELFF	TGTGCCACCAGCTGGAGGGTCACCGGGGAGCTGTTTTTT
TRBJ1-5	TRBV10-2	TRBD1	-	CASSEAGGGNQPQHF	TGCGCCAGCAGTGAAGCAGGGGGAGGCAATCAGCCCCAGCATTTT
TRBJ1-1	TRBV6-1	TRBD1	-	CASSANPTGLDTEAFF	TGTGCCAGCAGTGCAAACCCGACAGGGTTAGACACTGAAGCTTTCTTT
TRBJ1-3	TRBV3-1/TRBV3-2	-	once	CASSQFDISSGNTIYF	TGTGCCAGCAGCCAATTTGACATATCCTCTGGAAACACCATATATTTT
TRBJ2-7	TRBV5-6	-	-	CASSLTGFDEQYF	TGTGCCAGCAGCTTAACAGGGTTTGACGAGCAGTACTTC
TRBJ1-1	TRBV12-3/TRBV12-4	-	once	CASSLSGNTEAFF	TGTGCCAGCAGTTTGTCAGGGAACACTGAAGCTTTCTTT